This T cell receptor (beta chain) was sequenced in a study of CD8+ T cells in alopecia areata. Points from the study as a whole: Sharing of TCRs across patients appeared less clear than in mice, possibly for HLA-related reasons. It was lesional scalp, especially alopecia totalis/universalis, that showed higher clonality than normal scalp. Normal skin's resident alphabeta T cells are sequenced alongside lesional scalp T cells.

PBMCs provided sorted CD4+ and CD8+ T cells. Extraction of RNA preceded its reverse transcription into cDNA, which served as the sequencing template. Sequencing was performed with immunoSEQ multiplex PCR; in TCRdb, only in-frame clones are kept and a portion is missing. Altogether more than 100,000 clones are present, 45% to 60% being singletons, with the ten largest covering roughly 9%. This clone occurred a few times. The antigen remains unidentified. The clonotype was recovered from a human donor in good health. The sample taken for sequencing was CD4+ T cells sorted from blood.

The CDR3 reads CASAGQGFDEQYF. In DNA form, the CDR3 reads TGTGCCAGTGCGGGACAGGGATTCGACGAGCAGTACTTC. The chain links TRBV11-2 to TRBJ2-7; 9 nucleotides match TRBD1. Germline CDR1 SGHAT, CDR2 FQNNGV. Trimming cost V 9 bases and J 5 bases; bases outside gene matches: 8. The CDR3 is made up of 13 amino acids. The full variable domain, in which reference TRBV11-2 and TRBJ2-7 provide the parts outside the CDR3, is EAGVAQSPRYKIIEKRQSVAFWCNPISGHATLYWYQQILGQGPKLLIQFQNNGVVDDSQLPKDRFSAERLKGVDSTLKIQPAKLEDSAVYLCASAGQGFDEQYFGPGTRLTVT.